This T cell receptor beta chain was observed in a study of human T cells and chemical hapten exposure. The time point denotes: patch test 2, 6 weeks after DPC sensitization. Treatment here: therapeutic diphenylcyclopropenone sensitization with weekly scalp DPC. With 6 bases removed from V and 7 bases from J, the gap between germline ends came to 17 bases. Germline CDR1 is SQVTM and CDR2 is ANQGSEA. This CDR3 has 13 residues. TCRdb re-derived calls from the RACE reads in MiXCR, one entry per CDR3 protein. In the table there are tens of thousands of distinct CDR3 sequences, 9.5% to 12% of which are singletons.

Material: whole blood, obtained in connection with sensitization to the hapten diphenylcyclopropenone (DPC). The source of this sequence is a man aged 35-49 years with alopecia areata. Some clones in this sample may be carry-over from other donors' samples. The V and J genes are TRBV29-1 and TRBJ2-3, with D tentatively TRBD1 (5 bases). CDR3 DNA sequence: TGCAGCGTCGCAGGGCTTGCAACAAATACGCAGTATTTT. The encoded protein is CSVAGLATNTQYF.